A selection of T cell receptor delta chains follows, all from one sample in a study of gamma-delta T cells after stem cell transplantation. TCRdb reanalysed the RT-PCR reads via CATT. The repertoire holds roughly 2,000 delta-chain clones, roughly 24% seen once, with 25% in the top ten. Material: gamma-delta T cells. The origin of the receptors is a human donor. It is not recorded whose cells these are; they may come from a transplant donor. Both conserved end residues are part of each CDR3. D genes are given only for firm matches. Expanded clones are given a class, and other clones once, few, many or no size at all.

V gene: TRDV2; J gene: TRDJ1; D gene: .; clone size: large; CDR3 protein: CACDLLSPYTDKLIF; CDR3 DNA: TGTGCCTGTGACCTCCTATCCCCGTACACCGATAAACTCATCTTT
V gene: TRDV2; J gene: TRDJ1; D gene: .; clone size: large; CDR3 protein: CACDDILAFTDKLIF; CDR3 DNA: TGTGCCTGTGACGACATACTGGCTTTCACCGATAAACTCATCTTT
V gene: TRDV3; J gene: TRDJ1; D gene: .; clone size: medium-sized; CDR3 protein: CASRTSTDKLIF; CDR3 DNA: TGTGCCTCACGAACTTCCACCGATAAACTCATCTTT
V gene: TRDV2; J gene: TRDJ1; D gene: TRDD3; clone size: medium-sized; CDR3 protein: CACDFLARRGDTFNLIF; CDR3 DNA: TGTGCCTGTGACTTCCTAGCCCGTCGGGGGGATACTTTCAACCTCATCTTT
V gene: TRDV2; J gene: TRDJ1; D gene: TRDD3; clone size: few; CDR3 protein: CACDTVAGGAYFDKLIF; CDR3 DNA: TGTGCCTGTGACACCGTAGCTGGGGGAGCCTACTTCGATAAACTCATCTTT
V gene: TRDV2; J gene: TRDJ1; D gene: TRDD3; clone size: medium-sized; CDR3 protein: CACDVWGTFDKLIF; CDR3 DNA: TGTGCCTGTGACGTGTGGGGGACCTTCGATAAACTCATCTTT
V gene: TRDV1; J gene: TRDJ1; D gene: TRDD3; clone size: medium-sized; CDR3 protein: CALGELLLGVGGIIKYTDKLIF; CDR3 DNA: TGTGCTCTTGGGGAACTTCTCCTGGGCGTTGGGGGGATTATTAAGTACACCGATAAACTCATCTTT
V gene: TRAV29/DV5; J gene: TRDJ1; D gene: TRDD3; clone size: medium-sized; CDR3 protein: CAATVIFLRVDWGIPDILYTDKLIF; CDR3 DNA: TGTGCAGCAACAGTAATCTTCCTACGTGTGGACTGGGGGATACCCGATATACTGTACACCGATAAACTCATCTTT
V gene: TRDV2; J gene: TRDJ1; D gene: .; clone size: medium-sized; CDR3 protein: CACDTLVEWGGETDKLIF; CDR3 DNA: TGTGCCTGTGACACACTGGTAGAATGGGGAGGAGAAACCGATAAACTCATCTTT
V gene: TRAV29/DV5; J gene: TRDJ1; D gene: TRDD3; clone size: .; CDR3 protein: CAASATGMGDTHDPSSTDKLIF; CDR3 DNA: TGTGCAGCAAGCGCGACCGGAATGGGGGATACTCACGACCCCTCTAGTACCGATAAACTCATCTTT
V gene: TRDV1; J gene: TRDJ1; D gene: TRDD3; clone size: medium-sized; CDR3 protein: CALGELILLDNWGIPRSADKLIF; CDR3 DNA: TGTGCTCTTGGGGAACTAATCCTACTGGATAATTGGGGGATACCTAGGAGCGCCGATAAACTCATCTTT
V gene: TRDV2; J gene: TRDJ3; D gene: TRDD3; clone size: medium-sized; CDR3 protein: CACDNTGGYGWDTRQMFF; CDR3 DNA: TGTGCCTGTGACAATACTGGGGGATACGGCTGGGACACCCGACAGATGTTTTTC
V gene: TRDV2; J gene: TRDJ3; D gene: TRDD3; clone size: medium-sized; CDR3 protein: CACDSIVVGDTKNMAWDTRQMFF; CDR3 DNA: TGTGCCTGTGACTCCATTGTGGTGGGGGATACAAAGAATATGGCCTGGGACACCCGACAGATGTTTTTC
V gene: TRDV2; J gene: TRDJ1; D gene: .; clone size: large; CDR3 protein: CACDTVVPNTDKLIF; CDR3 DNA: TGTGCCTGTGACACCGTCGTTCCCAACACCGATAAACTCATCTTT
V gene: TRDV2; J gene: TRDJ1; D gene: TRDD2; clone size: medium-sized; CDR3 protein: CACDPLLPTWGGHTDKLIF; CDR3 DNA: TGTGCCTGTGACCCCCTACTTCCTACGTGGGGTGGGCACACCGATAAACTCATCTTT
V gene: TRDV2; J gene: TRDJ1; D gene: .; clone size: medium-sized; CDR3 protein: CACDPLSVADILTDKLIF; CDR3 DNA: TGTGCCTGTGACCCATTGTCGGTGGCGGATATCCTCACCGATAAACTCATCTTT
V gene: TRDV1; J gene: TRDJ1; D gene: .; clone size: medium-sized; CDR3 protein: CALGEVGLPRGYSETDKLIF; CDR3 DNA: TGTGCTCTTGGGGAGGTTGGCCTTCCTCGGGGATACAGTGAGACCGATAAACTCATCTTT
V gene: TRDV2; J gene: TRDJ3; D gene: TRDD3; clone size: medium-sized; CDR3 protein: CACDTIRITGASSWDTRQMFF; CDR3 DNA: TGTGCCTGTGACACTATTCGGATTACTGGGGCAAGCTCCTGGGACACCCGACAGATGTTTTTC
V gene: TRDV2; J gene: TRDJ1; D gene: .; clone size: .; CDR3 protein: CACPWRETYTDKLIF; CDR3 DNA: TGTGCCTGTCCGTGGAGGGAGACTTACACCGATAAACTCATCTTT
V gene: TRDV2; J gene: TRDJ1; D gene: TRDD3; clone size: medium-sized; CDR3 protein: CACDHVLGDTASGDKLIF; CDR3 DNA: TGTGCCTGTGACCACGTACTGGGGGATACGGCCTCCGGGGATAAACTCATCTTT
V gene: TRDV2; J gene: TRDJ1; D gene: .; clone size: medium-sized; CDR3 protein: CACDQLRADKLIF; CDR3 DNA: TGTGCCTGTGACCAACTGAGGGCCGATAAACTCATCTTT
V gene: TRDV2; J gene: TRDJ1; D gene: TRDD3; clone size: medium-sized; CDR3 protein: CACDTLNWGIQQPSTDTDKLIF; CDR3 DNA: TGTGCCTGTGACACCTTAAACTGGGGGATACAACAACCTTCAACGGACACCGATAAACTCATCTTT
V gene: TRDV2; J gene: TRDJ1; D gene: TRDD3; clone size: .; CDR3 protein: CACDTPGLSGIHGKPIF; CDR3 DNA: TGTGCCTGTGACACTCCCGGTCTCTCGGGGATACATGGTAAGCCCATCTTT
V gene: TRDV2; J gene: TRDJ1; D gene: TRDD3; clone size: .; CDR3 protein: CACDTLGDTTSGVYTDKLIF; CDR3 DNA: TGTGCCTGTGACACCCTGGGGGATACTACGTCCGGGGTGTACACCGATAAACTCATCTTT
V gene: TRDV2; J gene: TRDJ1; D gene: .; clone size: .; CDR3 protein: CACDLVTGRSKTKASQYTDKLIF; CDR3 DNA: TGTGCCTGTGATCTGGTTACTGGAAGAAGCAAAACAAAAGCGTCACAGTACACCGATAAACTCATCTTT
V gene: TRDV2; J gene: TRDJ1; D gene: .; clone size: medium-sized; CDR3 protein: CACDKVGATDKLIF; CDR3 DNA: TGTGCCTGTGACAAGGTGGGGGCCACCGATAAACTCATCTTT
V gene: TRDV3; J gene: TRDJ1; D gene: TRDD3; clone size: medium-sized; CDR3 protein: CAFSIGTGGYGGGTDKLIF; CDR3 DNA: TGTGCCTTTAGCATAGGTACTGGGGGATACGGAGGGGGCACCGATAAACTCATCTTT
V gene: TRDV2; J gene: TRDJ1; D gene: .; clone size: medium-sized; CDR3 protein: CACDPLLSTDKLIF; CDR3 DNA: TGTGCCTGTGACCCTCTACTCTCCACCGATAAACTCATCTTT
V gene: TRDV2; J gene: TRDJ3; D gene: TRDD3; clone size: medium-sized; CDR3 protein: CACDSSWGSSWDTRQMFF; CDR3 DNA: TGTGCCTGTGACAGTAGCTGGGGGAGCTCCTGGGACACCCGACAGATGTTTTTC
V gene: TRDV1; J gene: TRDJ1; D gene: TRDD2; clone size: large; CDR3 protein: CALGDTPRTSYKYWVKFADKLIF; CDR3 DNA: TGTGCTCTTGGGGACACCCCGAGGACTTCCTACAAGTACTGGGTAAAGTTCGCCGATAAACTCATCTTT
V gene: TRDV2; J gene: TRDJ1; D gene: TRDD3; clone size: few; CDR3 protein: CACDTVALGDSLYTDKLIF; CDR3 DNA: TGTGCCTGTGACACCGTGGCACTGGGGGATAGCCTGTACACCGATAAACTCATCTTT
V gene: TRDV2; J gene: TRDJ1; D gene: TRDD3; clone size: large; CDR3 protein: CACDALLGDSGLTDKLIF; CDR3 DNA: TGTGCCTGTGACGCCCTACTGGGGGATAGCGGTCTCACCGATAAACTCATCTTT
V gene: TRDV2; J gene: TRDJ1; D gene: TRDD3; clone size: medium-sized; CDR3 protein: CACDTGFWGTDTDKLIF; CDR3 DNA: TGTGCCTGTGACACCGGATTCTGGGGGACCGACACCGATAAACTCATCTTT
V gene: TRDV2; J gene: TRDJ1; D gene: TRDD3; clone size: medium-sized; CDR3 protein: CACERLGDQPHKLIF; CDR3 DNA: TGTGCCTGTGAGAGGCTGGGGGACCAGCCGCATAAACTCATCTTT
V gene: TRDV1; J gene: TRDJ1; D gene: .; clone size: medium-sized; CDR3 protein: CALGVSFPLLTDKLIF; CDR3 DNA: TGTGCTCTTGGGGTCTCGTTCCCGTTGTTGACCGATAAACTCATCTTT
V gene: TRDV2; J gene: TRDJ1; D gene: TRDD3; clone size: medium-sized; CDR3 protein: CACDNLLGSHRDKLIF; CDR3 DNA: TGTGCCTGTGACAACTTACTGGGGTCCCACAGAGATAAACTCATCTTT
V gene: TRDV2; J gene: TRDJ1; D gene: .; clone size: large; CDR3 protein: CACDFLDPTAGHTDKLIF; CDR3 DNA: TGTGCCTGTGACTTCCTGGATCCTACTGCGGGGCACACCGATAAACTCATCTTT
V gene: TRDV2; J gene: TRDJ1; D gene: TRDD3; clone size: .; CDR3 protein: CACDTLGDYTDKLIF; CDR3 DNA: TGTGCCTGTGACACTCTGGGGGACTACACCGATAAACTCATCTTT
V gene: TRAV29/DV5; J gene: TRDJ1; D gene: TRDD3; clone size: few; CDR3 protein: CAARRTYGGGTGALYTDKLIF; CDR3 DNA: TGTGCAGCAAGGAGAACCTACGGAGGGGGTACTGGGGCCTTGTACACTGATAAACTCATCTTT
V gene: TRDV2; J gene: TRDJ1; D gene: TRDD3; clone size: medium-sized; CDR3 protein: CACDTVLLGDNSRRKLIF; CDR3 DNA: TGTGCCTGTGACACGGTTCTTCTGGGGGATAATTCGAGACGTAAACTCATCTTT
V gene: TRDV1; J gene: TRDJ1; D gene: TRDD3; clone size: medium-sized; CDR3 protein: CALGESFLPLSSLLLGEKYTDKLIF; CDR3 DNA: TGTGCTCTTGGGGAATCTTTTTTACCCCTTTCTTCCCTGTTACTGGGGGAAAAATACACCGATAAACTCATCTTT
V gene: TRDV2; J gene: TRDJ1; D gene: TRDD3; clone size: medium-sized; CDR3 protein: CACVGLGDTGTDKLIF; CDR3 DNA: TGTGCCTGTGTGGGACTGGGGGATACGGGGACCGATAAACTCATCTTT
V gene: TRDV2; J gene: TRDJ1; D gene: TRDD3; clone size: medium-sized; CDR3 protein: CACDALLGDTQADKLIF; CDR3 DNA: TGTGCCTGTGACGCCTTACTGGGGGATACACAGGCCGATAAACTCATCTTT
V gene: TRDV2; J gene: TRDJ1; D gene: .; clone size: medium-sized; CDR3 protein: CACDRGGPMFGPYTDKLIF; CDR3 DNA: TGTGCCTGTGACAGGGGGGGGCCTATGTTTGGTCCGTACACCGATAAACTCATCTTT
V gene: TRDV2; J gene: TRDJ1; D gene: .; clone size: .; CDR3 protein: CACDSMTATHTDKLIF; CDR3 DNA: TGTGCCTGTGACTCGATGACCGCCACTCACACCGATAAACTCATCTTT
V gene: TRDV2; J gene: TRDJ3; D gene: TRDD3; clone size: few; CDR3 protein: CACDTGSTGGYPSWDTRQMFF; CDR3 DNA: TGTGCCTGTGACACGGGCAGTACTGGGGGATACCCTTCCTGGGACACCCGACAGATGTTTTTC
V gene: TRDV2; J gene: TRDJ1; D gene: TRDD3; clone size: large; CDR3 protein: CACEPLPTGGLGDTELIF; CDR3 DNA: TGTGCCTGTGAGCCCCTTCCTACGGGTGGACTGGGGGATACGGAACTCATCTTT
V gene: TRDV2; J gene: TRDJ1; D gene: TRDD3; clone size: large; CDR3 protein: CACDAVLGDTRFSTDKLIF; CDR3 DNA: TGTGCCTGTGACGCCGTGCTGGGGGATACGCGATTTAGCACCGATAAACTCATCTTT
V gene: TRDV2; J gene: TRDJ3; D gene: TRDD3; clone size: medium-sized; CDR3 protein: CACDTNWGPTSLAQDTRQMFF; CDR3 DNA: TGTGCCTGTGACACAAACTGGGGCCCCACCTCCCTGGCTCAGGACACCCGACAGATGTTTTTC
V gene: TRDV2; J gene: TRDJ1; D gene: TRDD3; clone size: medium-sized; CDR3 protein: CACDTVAGHAGGYSRNKLIF; CDR3 DNA: TGTGCCTGTGACACCGTAGCGGGGCACGCTGGGGGATACTCAAGGAATAAACTCATCTTT